One sample yielded the 23 T cell receptor beta chains listed below, sequenced in a study of OX40 agonist ivuxolimab in advanced cancers. Some clones are missing from TCRdb's copy, which holds only in-frame ones; the method was immunoSEQ multiplex PCR. The repertoire holds about 68,000 clones, around nine tenths seen once, with roughly 2% in the top ten. The source was CD4+ or CD8+ T cells sorted from blood, collected in a trial of the OX40 agonist ivuxolimab. The receptors shown here come from an adult with an advanced solid tumor such as melanoma, head and neck, liver or kidney cancer.

The chain has TRBV14 and TRBJ2-1; D possibly corresponds to TRBD2 (6 bases). The V end was cut by 2 bases, the J end by 0 bases, with 11 bases between. CDR3 length equals 16 residues. From germline, CDR1 is SGHDN and CDR2 FVKESK. The CDR3 here is CASSQREFSSYNEQFF. The CDR3 DNA follows: TGTGCCAGCAGCCAACGGGAGTTTAGCTCCTACAATGAGCAGTTCTTC.

V and J are TRBV4-1 and TRBJ1-1; D call uncertain. The germline V gene encodes CDR1 MGHRA and CDR2 YSYEKL. V lost 1 base, J lost 1 base, and 10 bases lay in between. The CDR3 is 15 residues long. Here the CDR3 reads CASSQGKVRNTEAFF. The CDR3, as DNA: TGCGCCAGCAGCCAAGGAAAGGTCCGGAACACTGAAGCTTTCTTT.

The chain employs TRBV6-5 and TRBJ2-7; 16 bases are a match to TRBD2. With V trimmed by 8 bases and J by 6 bases, 4 bases remained unmatched. Germline CDR1 reads MNHEY; CDR2 reads SVGAGI. The CDR3 runs to 14 residues. Written as DNA, the CDR3 is TGTGCCAGCGGGGGACTAGCGGGAGGGGGCGAGCAGTACTTC. This sequence encodes CASGGLAGGGEQYF.

The sample holds a few counts of this clone. The V call is TRBV27, the J call TRBJ2-7, with 7 bases aligning to TRBD1. V was clipped by 4 bases and J by 6 bases; unmatched bases: 12. Germline lookup yields CDR1 MNHEY and CDR2 SMNVEV (reference sequence). There are 15 residues in the CDR3. In nucleotides, the CDR3 is TGTGCCAGCAGTTCCCTTGACAGGGACCTTTCCGAGCAGTACTTC. Its translation: CASSSLDRDLSEQYF.

The chain joins TRBV19 to TRBJ1-5; 12 nucleotides match TRBD1. CDR1 is LNHDA, CDR2 SQIVND, per germline (reference sequence). J lost 1 base, V lost 10 bases, and 8 bases had no gene match. This CDR3 is 16 amino acids long. CDR3 in DNA: TGTGCCACCCGGGACAGGGGGCTTTCGAGCAATCAGCCCCAGCATTTT. Protein: CATRDRGLSSNQPQHF.

The rearrangement links TRBV7-8 to TRBJ2-5, with D hard to call. Per the germline V gene, CDR1 is SGHVS and CDR2 is FQNEAQ. CDR3 length: 15 amino acids. V was clipped by 0 bases and J by 6 bases, with 14 bases between them. The DNA of the CDR3 is TGTGCCAGCAGCTTAGCGACCGACAAAAGTAAGACCCAGTACTTC. This encodes CASSLATDKSKTQYF. The full variable domain, in which reference TRBV7-8 and TRBJ2-5 provide the parts outside the CDR3, is GAGVSQSPRYKVAKRGQDVALRCDPISGHVSLFWYQQALGQGPEFLTYFQNEAQLDKSGLPSDRFFAERPEGSVSTLKIQRTQQEDSAVYLCASSLATDKSKTQYFGPGTRLLVL.

V and J are TRBV7-8 and TRBJ1-6; D is undetermined. Trimming removed 2 bases from V and 4 bases from J, with 6 bases in between. CDR1 and CDR2 from the germline V gene are SGHVS and FQNEAQ. This CDR3 is built from 14 residues. The CDR3 region has the DNA TGTGCCAGCAGCTTACCAGGTTATAATTCACCCCTCCACTTT. Translated: CASSLPGYNSPLHF.

This chain uses TRBV5-6 with TRBJ2-1; D tentatively fits TRBD1 or TRBD2 (5 bases each). CDR1 and CDR2 (germline): SGHDT, YYEEEE. V lost 0 bases and J 1 base, leaving 17 bases between the germline ends. The length of the CDR3 is 18 residues. As DNA, the CDR3 is TGTGCCAGCAGCTTGGCCAGTTGGGGGAGAGGGTCCTACAATGAGCAGTTCTTC. The encoded protein is CASSLASWGRGSYNEQFF. Filled out from reference TRBV5-6 and TRBJ2-1, the complete variable domain reads DAGVTQSPTHLIKTRGQQVTLRCSPKSGHDTVSWYQQALGQGPQFIFQYYEEEERQRGNFPDRFSGHQFPNYSSELNVNALLLGDSALYLCASSLASWGRGSYNEQFFGPGTRLTVL.

This sequence joins TRBV7-8 and TRBJ1-1, with 7 bases lining up with TRBD1. Germline V gene lookup returns CDR1 SGHVS and CDR2 FQNEAQ. This CDR3 comprises 18 residues. With 1 base clipped from V and 5 bases from J, the junction kept 16 bases outside the gene matches. Here the CDR3 reads CASSLVTGDGVKSTEAFF. In DNA form, the CDR3 reads TGTGCCAGCAGCTTAGTCACAGGGGACGGGGTTAAAAGTACTGAAGCTTTCTTT.

This chain joins TRBV7-9 and TRBJ1-6; D remains unclear. CDR3 size: 12 residues. CDR1 is SEHNR and CDR2 is FQNEAQ in the germline V gene (reference sequence). V was pared by 3 bases and J by 10 bases, with 7 bases between. The CDR3 DNA is TGTGCCAGCAGCTTCGGGGAATCACCCCTCCACTTT. Translated, it gives CASSFGESPLHF.

The V call is TRBV4-1, the J call TRBJ2-7; no firm D call. Germline CDR1 and CDR2: MGHRA and YSYEKL. This CDR3 contains 15 residues. V was trimmed by 0 bases and J by 4 bases, leaving 13 bases between them. CDR3 loop: CASSQDLSLAYEQYF. CDR3 in DNA: TGCGCCAGCAGCCAAGATCTTTCCCTTGCGTACGAGCAGTACTTC.

The chain combines TRBV7-9 with TRBJ2-7; no firm D call. CDR3 size: 14 residues. V gave up 1 base and J gave up 2 bases, with 9 bases separating them. CDR1 and CDR2 (germline): SEHNR, FQNEAQ (reference sequence). CDR3 DNA sequence: TGTGCCAGCAGCTTAGTAGGCCCCGCCTACGAGCAGTACTTC. This sequence encodes CASSLVGPAYEQYF.

This clone was counted between two and nine times. The V call is TRBV19, the J call TRBJ1-5; D gene unclear. The germline CDR1 and CDR2 sequences are LNHDA and SQIVND (reference sequence). The CDR3 runs 17 residues. V was cut by 7 bases and J by 2 bases, with 21 bases left in between. The CDR3 DNA is TGTGCCAGTACCCCCCGGGCTGGGGTTATGGGCAATCAGCCCCAGCATTTT. It yields the protein CASTPRAGVMGNQPQHF.

The CDR3 protein is CAISDSYGYTF. Written as DNA, the CDR3 is TGTGCCATCAGTGATTCCTATGGCTACACCTTC. The chain combines TRBV10-3 with TRBJ1-2, with D unclear. Trimming removed 3 bases from V and 4 bases from J, with 3 bases in between. This CDR3 has 11 amino acids. Germline-derived CDR1 and CDR2 are ENHRY and SYGVKD.

This clone occurred a few times. This sequence joins TRBV9 and TRBJ2-5; D remains unclear. Germline V gives CDR1 SGDLS, CDR2 YYNGEE. The V and J ends lost 0 bases and 4 bases respectively, with 10 bases between them. The CDR3 covers 14 residues. Here the CDR3 reads CASSVDVARETQYF. The CDR3 DNA follows: TGTGCCAGCAGCGTAGATGTGGCTCGAGAGACCCAGTACTTC.

This chain joins TRBV19 and TRBJ2-7, with 8 bases matching TRBD2. J was trimmed by 6 bases and V by 8 bases; bases with no gene match: 12. The germline V gene has CDR1 LNHDA and CDR2 SQIVND (reference sequence). The CDR3 loop spans 14 amino acids. The CDR3 DNA reads TGTGCCAGTCGGTTGAGCGGGGGAACGATCGAGCAGTACTTC. Its protein is CASRLSGGTIEQYF.

The CDR3 nucleotides read TGCGCCAGCCCCACAGGGACAGGGTCATCCACAGATACGCAGTATTTT. It yields the protein CASPTGTGSSTDTQYF. The chain has TRBV23-1 and TRBJ2-3, with 9 positions matching TRBD1. TRBV23-1 counts as an open reading frame of uncertain function. V gave up 8 bases and J gave up 2 bases; unmatched junction bases: 11. The CDR3 covers 16 residues.

This chain joins TRBV28 and TRBJ2-7; unclear D gene. The length of the CDR3 is 12 residues. Germline V gene lookup returns CDR1 MDHEN and CDR2 SYDVKM. The V end was cut by 6 bases, the J end by 6 bases, with 12 bases between. CDR3 region: CASSLMHAEQYF. CDR3 nucleotide sequence: TGTGCCAGCAGCCTTATGCATGCCGAGCAGTACTTC.

Here the CDR3 reads CASNFDRYWWFNQPQHF. In DNA, the CDR3 is TGTGCCAGCAACTTCGACAGGTATTGGTGGTTTAATCAGCCCCAGCATTTT. The chain combines TRBV28 with TRBJ1-5, with D perhaps matching TRBD1 (6 bases). Germline CDR1 reads MDHEN; CDR2 reads SYDVKM. Trimming removed 7 bases at V and 4 bases at J, with 23 bases between. CDR3 length equals 17 residues.

The chain employs TRBV19 and TRBJ1-2; 7 bases are a match to TRBD1. The ends lost 5 bases at V and 3 bases at J; junction bases unmatched: 3. Looked up from germline, CDR1 is LNHDA and CDR2 is SQIVND (reference sequence). CDR3 length: 13 residues. This chain's CDR3 is CASSPQGDYGYTF. As DNA, the CDR3 is TGTGCCAGTAGTCCTCAGGGGGACTATGGCTACACCTTC.

The chain has TRBV25-1 and TRBJ2-2; D perhaps matches TRBD1 (6 bases). Trimming left V 7 bases short and J 2 bases short, with 14 bases between. Germline lookup yields CDR1 MGHDK and CDR2 SYGVNS. This CDR3 has 15 amino acids. The chain's CDR3 is CASMGAVGNTGELFF. The CDR3 bases are TGTGCCAGCATGGGGGCTGTTGGTAACACCGGGGAGCTGTTTTTT.

CDR3 sequence: CASSSGGEGYTF. The CDR3 bases are TGTGCCAGCAGCTCCGGGGGCGAGGGCTACACCTTC. The chain recombines TRBV5-4 with TRBJ1-2; a possible D gene is TRBD1 (6 bases). CDR3 length: 12 amino acids. The germline V gene has CDR1 SGHNT and CDR2 YYREEE (reference sequence). V lost 3 bases and J lost 8, with 11 bases in between. Full variable domain (missing parts from reference TRBV5-4 and TRBJ1-2): ETGVTQSPTHLIKTRGQQVTLRCSSQSGHNTVSWYQQALGQGPQFIFQYYREEENGRGNFPPRFSGLQFPNYSSELNVNALELDDSALYLCASSSGGEGYTFGSGTRLTVV.

The chain recombines TRBV25-1 with TRBJ2-2; no definite D call. Germline-derived CDR1 and CDR2 are MGHDK and SYGVNS. This CDR3 is 15 amino acids long. V lost 1 base to trimming and J lost 1 base, with 7 bases between them. For the CDR3, the DNA is TGTGCCAGCAGTGAATTATGGGAGAACACCGGGGAGCTGTTTTTT. Encoded protein: CASSELWENTGELFF. The whole variable domain, filled in from reference TRBV25-1 and TRBJ2-2, reads EADIYQTPRYLVIGTGKKITLECSQTMGHDKMYWYQQDPGMELHLIHYSYGVNSTEKGDLSSESTVSRIRTEHFPLTLESARPSHTSQYLCASSELWENTGELFFGEGSRLTVL.